The 9 T cell receptor beta chains reported below all come from one sample, sequenced in a study of immune cell composition in non-small cell lung cancer. Data came from immunoSEQ multiplex PCR; TCRdb stores just in-frame clones and leaves some out. The sample records some 3,000 clones, 60% to 85% being singletons. Specimen: lung tumor tissue. The receptors stem from a human donor with non-small cell lung cancer.

This clone is labeled large. The chain couples TRBV7-6 to TRBJ2-7; 11 bases fit TRBD2. Germline lookup yields CDR1 SGHVS and CDR2 FNYEAQ. The J segment lost 4 bases and the V segment lost 3 bases, leaving 11 bases of the junction unmatched. The CDR3 covers 17 residues. The CDR3 sequence is CASSLSSGGLVGYEQYF. The CDR3 DNA is TGTGCCAGCAGCTTGTCTAGCGGGGGGTTGGTTGGTTACGAGCAGTACTTC.

The chain uses TRBV6-6 and TRBJ2-2, with 8 bases that match TRBD1. This CDR3 contains 14 residues. The trim removed 4 bases at V and 7 bases at J, leaving 5 bases unmatched. CDR1 and CDR2 from the germline V gene are MNHNY and SVGAGI (reference sequence). DNA for the CDR3: TGTGCCAGCAGTTCCCCGACAGGGGTCGGGGAGCTGTTTTTT. The encoded protein is CASSSPTGVGELFF.

V gene TRBV7-2 combines with J gene TRBJ2-4, with TRBD2 matching over 7 bases. In germline, CDR1 is SGHTA, CDR2 FQGNSA. The trim removed 5 bases at V and 8 bases at J, leaving 9 bases unmatched. This CDR3 comprises 14 residues. Here the CDR3 reads CASSPADREDIQYF. In DNA, the CDR3 is TGTGCCAGCAGCCCGGCCGATCGGGAGGACATTCAGTACTTC.

The table lists this clone with a few counts. The CDR3 region is CASSYSYRAETGAQYF. The DNA for the CDR3 is TGTGCCAGCAGTTACTCCTACAGGGCGGAGACGGGTGCGCAGTATTTT. The genes are TRBV6-6 and TRBJ2-3; D perhaps matches TRBD1 (6 bases). The CDR3 is 16 residues long. V was shortened by 0 bases and J by 10 bases, with 20 bases between the two germline ends. The germline V gene encodes CDR1 MNHNY and CDR2 SVGAGI (reference sequence).

The V call is TRBV29-1, the J call TRBJ1-5, with unresolved D. Germline lookup yields CDR1 SQVTM and CDR2 ANQGSEA. V lost 4 bases to trimming and J lost 6 bases, with 16 bases between them. The CDR3 runs 14 residues. CDR3 residues: CSVVNTDSGQPQHF. CDR3 in DNA: TGCAGCGTTGTTAATACAGATTCAGGTCAGCCCCAGCATTTT.

The chain uses TRBV10-3 and TRBJ1-1, with TRBD1 identical over 8 bases. The CDR3 has 15 residues. Per the germline V gene, CDR1 is ENHRY and CDR2 is SYGVKD. V lost 6 bases to trimming and J lost 1 base; unmatched junction nucleotides: 7. The DNA of the CDR3 is TGTGCCATCAGGCCTTCGGACAGGGCGAACACTGAAGCTTTCTTT. It is translated as CAIRPSDRANTEAFF.

The genes are TRBV11-2 and TRBJ2-5, with 7 bases identical to TRBD2. The CDR3 consists of 15 residues. V shed 0 bases, J shed 5 bases, and the junction held 6 bases outside the gene matches. Germline lookup yields CDR1 SGHAT and CDR2 FQNNGV. Here the CDR3 DNA reads TGTGCCAGCAGCTTAGAGGCGGGAGTTTCGGAGACCCAGTACTTC. It encodes CASSLEAGVSETQYF.

This clone was seen a handful of times. This chain joins TRBV9 and TRBJ2-3; D is possibly TRBD1 (6 bases). The CDR3 totals 13 residues. Germline CDR1 is SGDLS and CDR2 is YYNGEE. Trimming took 0 bases from V and 7 from J, leaving 9 bases between them. As DNA, the CDR3 is TGTGCCAGCAGCGTAGTAACAGGGCATACGCAGTATTTT. The encoded protein is CASSVVTGHTQYF.

The chain recombines TRBV11-3 with TRBJ1-1; 7 positions agree with TRBD1. The CDR3 runs to 13 residues. Germline assignment: CDR1 SGHNT and CDR2 YENEEA. The J segment lost 3 bases and the V segment lost 3 bases, leaving 1 base of the junction unmatched. The DNA for the CDR3 is TGTGCCAGCAGCTTTACAGGGGACACTGAAGCTTTCTTT. Its protein is CASSFTGDTEAFF.